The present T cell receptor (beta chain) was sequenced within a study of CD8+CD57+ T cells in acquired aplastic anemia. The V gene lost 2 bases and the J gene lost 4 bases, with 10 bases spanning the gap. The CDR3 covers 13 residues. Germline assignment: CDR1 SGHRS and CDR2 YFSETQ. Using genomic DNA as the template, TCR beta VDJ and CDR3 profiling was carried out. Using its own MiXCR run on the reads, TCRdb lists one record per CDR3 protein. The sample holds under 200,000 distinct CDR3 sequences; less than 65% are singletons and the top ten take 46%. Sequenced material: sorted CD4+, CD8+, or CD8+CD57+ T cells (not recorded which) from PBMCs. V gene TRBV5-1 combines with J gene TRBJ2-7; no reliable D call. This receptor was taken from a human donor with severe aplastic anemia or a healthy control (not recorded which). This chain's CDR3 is CASSFWGIYEQYF. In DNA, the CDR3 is TGCGCCAGCAGCTTCTGGGGTATTTACGAGCAGTACTTC.